These 6 T cell receptor beta chains originate from one sample sequenced in a study of cytomegalovirus exposure and HLA in healthy donors. Both 60 Vbeta primers and 13 Jbeta primers went into the PCR. Method: immunoSEQ multiplex PCR; TCRdb's copy keeps in-frame clones and lacks some. The table lists some 110,000 clones, 70% to 85% of them singletons. Specimen: PBMCs. These receptors all come from a boy younger than 18 in good health and CMV-seronegative.

The chain carries TRBV28 and TRBJ1-1; perhaps TRBD1 as D (5 bases). Trimming stripped 6 bases from V and 3 bases from J, with 23 bases between. The CDR3 loop spans 17 amino acids. The germline V gene encodes CDR1 MDHEN and CDR2 SYDVKM. This CDR3 is CASSLDPGKGGDTEAFF. The CDR3 DNA reads as TGTGCCAGCAGCCTAGACCCAGGGAAGGGTGGTGACACTGAAGCTTTCTTT. Variable domain in full (rest from reference TRBV28 and TRBJ1-1): DVKVTQSSRYLVKRTGEKVFLECVQDMDHENMFWYRQDPGLGLRLIYFSYDVKMKEKGDIPEGYSVSREKKERFSLILESASTNQTSMYLCASSLDPGKGGDTEAFFGQGTRLTVV.

The V gene is TRBV5-1, the J gene TRBJ1-2; 9 bases fit TRBD1. Unmatched junction bases numbered 3, after V lost 4 bases and J lost 5 bases. The CDR3 contains 13 residues. The germline gives CDR1 SGHRS, CDR2 YFSETQ. The CDR3 reads CASSQGTGYGYTF. The CDR3 DNA reads TGCGCCAGCAGCCAAGGGACAGGGTATGGCTACACCTTC.

This clone was counted once. The rearrangement joins TRBV30 to TRBJ2-7, with D perhaps matching TRBD2 (7 bases). The CDR3 covers 13 residues. Deletions cut 0 bases from V and 7 bases from J, with 13 bases between. Per germline, CDR1 GTSNPN and CDR2 SVGIG (reference sequence). CDR3 sequence: CAWSVGGAREQYF. CDR3 DNA: TGTGCCTGGAGTGTAGGGGGGGCGAGGGAGCAGTACTTC.

The V and J genes are TRBV5-1 and TRBJ2-3; 7 bases match TRBD2. CDR1 is SGHRS, CDR2 YFSETQ, per germline. J gave up 5 bases and V 0 bases, and 3 bases lay outside the gene matches. This CDR3 has 14 amino acids. As DNA, the CDR3 is TGCGCCAGCAGCTTGGCGGGGGGTAGAGATACGCAGTATTTT. Protein: CASSLAGGRDTQYF.

The rearrangement joins TRBV5-1 to TRBJ1-1, with 12 bases that match TRBD1. The CDR3 loop spans 16 amino acids. V gave up 3 bases and J gave up 4 bases; unmatched junction bases: 7. CDR1 is SGHRS and CDR2 is YFSETQ in the germline V gene. The CDR3 DNA reads TGCGCCAGCAGCTGGGGGACAGGGGGCTGGGGCACTGAAGCTTTCTTT. Amino acids: CASSWGTGGWGTEAFF.

The rearrangement links TRBV27 to TRBJ2-7; D is perhaps TRBD1 (5 bases). Looked up from germline, CDR1 is MNHEY and CDR2 is SMNVEV (reference sequence). The CDR3 is 15 amino acids. V lost 3 bases and J lost 0, with 12 bases in between. Here the CDR3 reads CASSFRRTSSYEQYF. The CDR3 DNA follows: TGTGCCAGCAGTTTCCGCAGGACAAGCTCCTACGAGCAGTACTTC.